The 22 T cell receptor beta chains reported below all come from one sample, sequenced in a study of blood T cells in healthy people across ages. The authors ran a second PCR of about 6 to 12 cycles using a sample-barcoded 5' primer and a J-beta primer mix. Via MiXCR, TCRdb re-called the 5' RACE reads, giving one row per CDR3 protein. The table lists roughly 900,000 distinct CDR3 sequences, around 26% of them singletons. Sequencing was done on a sample of blood. The receptor set was obtained from a woman older than 75 in good health.

This clonotype was detected a few times. This CDR3 reads CASSSQRTGGDTIYF. The CDR3 DNA sequence: TGTGCCAGCAGTTCCCAACGGACAGGGGGGGACACCATATATTTT. The chain recombines TRBV28 with TRBJ1-3, with 10 bases identical to TRBD1. Per germline, CDR1 MDHEN and CDR2 SYDVKM. The CDR3 is 15 residues long. Trimming at V came to 4 bases and at J to 8 bases, leaving 8 bases not matched to a gene.

This clonotype was seen ten or more times. The rearrangement joins TRBV29-1 to TRBJ2-3, with D possibly called TRBD1 or TRBD2 (5 bases each). This CDR3 has 12 residues. V was trimmed by 7 bases and J by 8 bases, leaving 16 bases between them. Germline CDR1 SQVTM, CDR2 ANQGSEA. CDR3 DNA: TGCAGCGCCGCCACGGTGAGGGGTACGCAGTATTTT. It yields the protein CSAATVRGTQYF.

The chain couples TRBV11-2 to TRBJ2-7; D possibly uses TRBD1 or TRBD2 (5 bases each). CDR1 and CDR2 (germline): SGHAT, FQNNGV. This CDR3 region has 15 residues. V was cut by 1 base and J by 6 bases, with 16 bases left in between. CDR3 amino acids: CASSLVARDEGEQYF. DNA of the CDR3: TGTGCCAGCAGCTTAGTTGCCCGGGACGAGGGCGAGCAGTACTTC.

This clonotype occurred many times. The rearrangement links TRBV20-1 to TRBJ2-3; D is unclear. V gave up 0 bases and J gave up 0 bases, with 16 bases separating them. Germline V gene sequence: CDR1 DFQATT, CDR2 SNEGSKA (reference sequence). This CDR3 contains 17 residues. For the CDR3, the DNA is TGCAGTGCTAGAGATTGGTCCTACACACCTAGCACAGATACGCAGTATTTT. Its protein is CSARDWSYTPSTDTQYF.

Comment on this clonotype: A much larger clone differs from this one at a single base, so this may be a read error. The chain joins TRBV20-1 to TRBJ2-1; 9 nucleotides agree with TRBD2. The CDR3 spans 15 residues. V lost 6 bases and J lost 5; bases outside the gene matches: 11. CDR1 is DFQATT and CDR2 is SNEGSKA in the germline V gene (reference sequence). In nucleotides, the CDR3 is TGCAGTGCCGCGGGGGGGAGGGAAACTAACAATGAGCAGTTCTTC. Its translation: CSAAGGRETNNEQFF.

This clonotype was counted a few times. J is TRBJ1-1 and V is TRBV6-5, with D uncertain. V lost 7 bases and J 1 base, leaving 4 bases between the germline ends. Looked up from germline, CDR1 is MNHEY and CDR2 is SVGAGI. CDR3 size: 11 residues. CDR3 in amino acids: CASKTNTEAFF. CDR3 bases: TGTGCCAGCAAGACGAACACTGAAGCTTTCTTT.

This clonotype was observed many times. This chain joins TRBV12-3 or TRBV12-4 and TRBJ1-4; 8 bases are a match to TRBD1. The trim removed 5 bases at V and 15 bases at J, leaving 5 bases unmatched. CDR3 size: 11 residues. The CDR3 protein is CASSPGTGMFF. CDR3 coding DNA: TGTGCCAGCAGTCCCGGGACAGGAATGTTTTTT.

This clonotype was counted at least ten times. The genes are TRBV7-8 and TRBJ2-7; a weak D match, TRBD2 (6 bases). V lost 5 bases, J lost 3 bases, and 17 bases lay in between. The length of the CDR3 is 15 residues. Germline values: CDR1 SGHVS, CDR2 FQNEAQ. The CDR3 loop reads CASSIGGSVVYEQYF. As DNA, the CDR3 is TGTGCCAGCAGCATAGGAGGGTCAGTGGTCTACGAGCAGTACTTC.

At least ten counts were recorded for this clonotype. This chain uses TRBV10-3 with TRBJ1-5; D may be TRBD1 (6 bases). Germline CDR1 ENHRY, CDR2 SYGVKD. The CDR3 length is 14 residues. The V and J ends lost 10 bases and 2 bases respectively, with 15 bases between them. CDR3 sequence reads: CATQGDTGNQPQHF. The CDR3 DNA sequence: TGTGCCACACAAGGGGACACGGGCAATCAGCCCCAGCATTTT.

This chain uses TRBV10-1 with TRBJ1-6; D remains ambiguous. The V gene lost 6 bases and the J gene lost 7 bases, with 13 bases spanning the gap. This CDR3 has 14 residues. Germline loops: CDR1 WNHNN, CDR2 SYGVQD (reference sequence). The CDR3 here is CASRPLIENSPLHF. The DNA of the CDR3 is TGCGCCAGCAGACCCTTAATAGAGAATTCACCCCTCCACTTT.

Details on this clonotype: This clone may be a read error of a much larger clone one base away. For the CDR3, the DNA is TGTGCCAGCAGCTCGACAGATGGTCAGCCCCGGCATTTT. Encoded protein: CASSSTDGQPRHF. The chain uses TRBV11-2 and TRBJ1-5; possible D gene TRBD1, 5 bases. The CDR3 runs to 13 residues. Germline values: CDR1 SGHAT, CDR2 FQNNGV.

V usage is TRBV19 and J usage is TRBJ1-5; possible D gene TRBD1, 5 bases. Germline CDR1 LNHDA, CDR2 SQIVND (reference sequence). Trimming pared 3 bases from V and 3 bases from J, leaving 12 bases between. The CDR3 covers 15 residues. CDR3 sequence: CASSIGPGSNQPQHF. The CDR3 coding sequence is TGTGCCAGTAGTATTGGGCCAGGGTCCAATCAGCCCCAGCATTTT.

This clonotype came up many times. The V and J genes are TRBV9 and TRBJ2-3, with a weak D call TRBD1 (5 bases). V dropped 0 bases and J dropped 2 bases, with 10 bases sitting between them. The CDR3 consists of 15 residues. Germline CDR1 is SGDLS and CDR2 is YYNGEE. The CDR3 reads CASSVVGGHTDTQYF. The CDR3, as DNA: TGTGCCAGCAGCGTAGTGGGCGGACACACAGATACGCAGTATTTT. The complete variable domain, with remaining parts taken from reference TRBV9 and TRBJ2-3, reads DSGVTQTPKHLITATGQRVTLRCSPRSGDLSVYWYQQSLDQGLQFLIQYYNGEERAKGNILERFSAQQFPDLHSELNLSSLELGDSALYFCASSVVGGHTDTQYFGPGTRLTVL.

This clonotype was counted ten times or more. The V call is TRBV5-1, the J call TRBJ2-1; 10 bases are shared with TRBD2. V shed 4 bases, J shed 3 bases, and the junction held 4 bases outside the gene matches. The CDR3 contains 15 residues. CDR1 is SGHRS, CDR2 YFSETQ, per germline. For the CDR3, the DNA is TGCGCCAGCAGCCAAAGGACTAGCGGCTACAATGAGCAGTTCTTC. As protein: CASSQRTSGYNEQFF.

This clonotype was observed a handful of times. This chain connects TRBV30 to TRBJ2-5; D perhaps matches TRBD2 (7 bases). The V end lost 3 bases, the J end lost 1 base, and 18 bases lay between the germline ends. Per the germline V gene, CDR1 is GTSNPN and CDR2 is SVGIG (reference sequence). This CDR3 has 16 residues. The CDR3 coding sequence is TGTGCCTGGAGAACAGGGACGGGGGGCACCCAAGAGACCCAGTACTTC. Its translation is CAWRTGTGGTQETQYF.

A remark on this clonotype: The junction differs from germline at one of its ends, possibly a read error. This chain uses TRBV27 with TRBJ2-1; the match to TRBD1 covers 9 bases. The V gene's germline CDR1 is MNHEY and CDR2 SMNVEV (reference sequence). The CDR3 has 14 residues. CDR3 loop: CASSLGTGHYEQFF. CDR3 DNA sequence: TGTGCCAGCAGTTTAGGGACAGGGCATTATGAGCAGTTCTTT.

The V call is TRBV3-1, the J call TRBJ1-2; D gene unclear. The V and J ends lost 2 bases and 7 bases respectively, with 20 bases between them. Germline V gene data show CDR1 as LGHDT and CDR2 as YNNKEL (reference sequence). The CDR3 covers 16 residues. The CDR3 loop reads CASSQSPGAKIRGYTF. Written as DNA, the CDR3 is TGTGCCAGCAGCCAATCCCCGGGAGCGAAAATACGTGGCTACACCTTC. Variable domain in full (rest from reference TRBV3-1 and TRBJ1-2): DTAVSQTPKYLVTQMGNDKSIKCEQNLGHDTMYWYKQDSKKFLKIMFSYNNKELIINETVPNRFSPKSPDKAHLNLHINSLELGDSAVYFCASSQSPGAKIRGYTFGSGTRLTVV.

This clonotype was counted only a few times. The V call is TRBV2, the J call TRBJ1-5, with 7 bases that match TRBD1. The V gene end was trimmed by 6 bases and the J gene end by 4 bases; junction bases not matched to a gene: 9. CDR1 SNHLY and CDR2 FYNNEI come from the germline V gene. The CDR3 contains 15 residues. For the CDR3, the DNA is TGTGCCAGCAGATGGGACAGTACATGGAATCAGCCCCAGCATTTT. Protein product: CASRWDSTWNQPQHF.

This clonotype has just a few counts. The genes are TRBV12-3 or TRBV12-4 and TRBJ2-3; 9 bases align to TRBD2. The V and J ends lost 5 bases and 2 bases, in that order; junction bases with no gene match: 8. CDR3 length: 16 amino acids. The CDR3 sequence: CASSPTGTSLTDTQYF. The CDR3 DNA follows: TGTGCCAGCAGTCCTACCGGGACTAGCCTCACAGATACGCAGTATTTT.

The rearrangement links TRBV4-1 to TRBJ1-4; D gene ambiguous. The CDR3 covers 15 residues. V was cut by 0 bases and J by 11 bases, with 16 bases left in between. In germline, CDR1 is MGHRA, CDR2 YSYEKL. The CDR3 sequence is CASSQDWTDFRKLFF. The CDR3 coding sequence is TGCGCCAGCAGCCAAGATTGGACGGATTTTAGGAAACTGTTTTTT.

The CDR3 is CASSLFPQVSNTEAFF. In DNA form, the CDR3 reads TGCGCCAGCAGCTTGTTCCCTCAGGTGTCGAACACTGAAGCTTTCTTT. The chain employs TRBV5-1 and TRBJ1-1; D not certain. V was pared by 1 base and J by 1 base, with 14 bases between. Germline lookup yields CDR1 SGHRS and CDR2 YFSETQ. The CDR3 has 16 residues.

This chain joins TRBV7-2 and TRBJ2-5; maybe TRBD2 (6 bases). Trimming left V 1 base short and J 11 bases short, with 14 bases between. CDR3 length: 13 residues. Germline-derived CDR1 and CDR2 are SGHTA and FQGNSA. CDR3 protein: CASSLGPGTEQYF. In DNA form, the CDR3 reads TGTGCCAGCAGCTTAGGGCCAGGGACTGAGCAGTACTTC.